This T cell receptor beta chain originates from a study of cytomegalovirus exposure and HLA in healthy donors (dated by TCRdb to 2016 to 2017). Context from the whole study: In an earlier analysis of under 600 of the donors, approximately 300 Gb of sequence data and roughly 100 million unique TCR beta sequences from 150 million to 200 million T cells were reported. A later analysis re-examined previously published TCR beta repertoires from about 670 donors and added high-resolution HLA genotyping to investigate patterns of TCR occurrence. In a later genetic analysis, genome-wide SNP genotypes for about three fifths of the roughly 670 donors were used, and that subset was treated as a discovery cohort. Among the approximately 400 genotyped donors, around 81% belonged to the genetic ancestry cluster associated with self-reported Caucasian donors. In addition to the first cohort of hundreds of subjects, a separate validation cohort of approximately 110 different subjects was used. The aim of the study was to test whether cataloging public T cell receptors could identify signatures of past pathogen exposure. Both class I and class II loci were covered by HLA typing, at four-digit resolution. Across some 400 genotyped donors of the cohort, an average of about 220,000 unique TCR beta nucleotide sequences per donor were sequenced, and around 20% of those sequences were non-productive. High-throughput TCR immunosequencing, statistical association of individual TCRs with disease status, and machine learning were combined to predict cytomegalovirus infection status. All discovery cohort repertoires had been generated using a single sequencing platform. Using immunosequencing, the study profiled T cell repertoires from about 610 subjects and related those repertoires to cytomegalovirus serostatus. The number of typed donors differed by locus: about 620-630 for A, B, C, DRB1 and DQB1; approximately 540 for DQA1; roughly 600 for DPA1; and about 450 for DPB1. Rather than using new phenotypic data, the later analysis identified candidate immune exposures from TCR beta sequences and from how often those sequences occurred across donors. In an earlier analysis of about 590 of the donors, high-throughput TCR beta sequencing was used to judge whether each TCR beta V gene segment behaved as functional or pseudogenic. Donor age, sex, ethnicity and CMV serostatus were compiled together with the repertoire data. An early release that covered around 590 HLA-typed donors contained approximately 300 gigabases of sequencing data and tens of millions of unique TCR sequences. Because of strong linkage in the cohort, 4 to 6 DR-DQ haplotypes were treated as single units for association and clustering. General findings and caveats noted by the study authors: While some public TCRs were present in many individuals, most TCR sequences turned up only very rarely across donors. A few of the identified cytomegalovirus-associated TCR beta chains were confirmed in vitro to be specific for cytomegalovirus antigens. HLA typing was unavailable for some donors at each locus, so association tests used only the typed subset. The classifier was reported to diagnose cytomegalovirus status with high specificity and sensitivity in both the original and validation cohorts. In a later genetic analysis, a missense DCLRE1C variant was associated with V-gene and J-gene trimming of TCR beta chains, and the association was replicated in an independent cohort. Because counts were too low, fewer than 20 rarely observed V segments, including chromosome 9 orphons, were excluded from the earlier analysis of some 590 of the donors. According to a later analysis, parvovirus B19, influenza, CMV and Epstein-Barr virus appeared linked to several top co-occurrence clusters. At a false discovery rate of 0.05, a later analysis linked fewer than 20,000 TCR beta sequences to specific HLA alleles. Linkage disequilibrium might explain the correlated functional status among segregating V segments, but an unknown experimental factor could not be ruled out. In the study, 150 to 200 TCR beta chains were listed as associated with cytomegalovirus. Some IMGT-functional V segments, including TRBV6-2 and TRBV6-3, could not be told apart with the 87-base-pair reads, so those segments were excluded. Sequencing depth was assumed to be roughly uniform across donors in the presence/absence analyses, though that assumption may not hold. According to a later genetic analysis, donors in an Asian-associated ancestry cluster had fewer N-insertions in productive TCRs than the approximately 650-donor mean. The authors suggested that the approach could potentially be generalized to other disease states and immunological phenotypes. Assigning TCR associations to individual alleles was difficult when HLA alleles, especially DR and DQ, strongly co-occurred. A cluster of highly shared sequence variants was judged likely to be a technical artifact of the sequencing pipeline. Immune exposure information for the cohort was limited to CMV serostatus. The cohort was sequenced for TCR beta chains only, and without alpha or paired-chain data the features that could be detected were limited. Broadly in line with IMGT annotations, most TCR beta V segments showed up in productive rearrangements about 90% or about 30% of the time in an earlier analysis of several hundred of the donors. In a later analysis, HLA-associated TCR beta chains were found to be more clonally expanded and to have lower generation probabilities than equally common non-associated chains. A further reported finding was that TCR beta sequences accurately predicted the HLA-A and HLA-B alleles for most subjects in the first cohort. Most CMV-associated TCR beta chains appeared to be HLA-restricted in a later analysis, and the HLA associations seemed to be driven largely by CMV exposure. A later analysis found that TCR association rates varied across HLA loci, with DRB1 alleles showing the most associated TCRs and HLA-C alleles the fewest.

Library method: the immunoSEQ multiplex PCR assay. A mixture of 60 forward primers for TCR Vbeta segments and 13 reverse primers for TCR Jbeta segments was used in the multiplex PCR. The CDR3 region of rearranged TCR beta genes was amplified from genomic DNA with a multiplex PCR assay. On the Illumina HiSeq System, the amplified TCR beta libraries were sequenced as 87-base-pair reads. Per the source publication's procedure: A later analysis tallied 75 million to 95 million unique TCR beta chains across the 650 to 750 repertoires, and 10 million to 11 million of those chains were shared by two or more donors. Raw reads were error-corrected and collapsed into unique sequences with a nearest-neighbor algorithm that merged closely related sequences to remove PCR and sequencing errors. Alignment of CDR3 sequences to IMGT reference sequences was used to assign V, D and J gene segments. Each retained sequence needed at least a six-nucleotide match to both a V gene segment and a J gene segment. Rearrangements were classified as productive when the CDR3 lacked stop codons and remained in frame with V and J, and all other rearrangements were classified as non-productive. CDR3 was defined according to IMGT convention as the region running from the second conserved V-encoded cysteine to the conserved J-encoded phenylalanine. In an earlier analysis of approximately 500 of the donors, sequences lacking an unambiguous match to a single V gene segment were excluded. An earlier analysis of some 610 of the donors called V segments functional above 56.7% productive rearrangements and segregating when the between-donor standard deviation exceeded 5%. To diagnose cytomegalovirus status from the catalog of TCR beta chain sequences, a statistical classification framework was built. In a later analysis, V and J genes were assigned by comparing TCR nucleotide sequences against IMGT/GENE-DB human TR gene sequences. A later analysis assigned CDR3 sequences and most-parsimonious VDJ recombination scenarios with the TCRdist pipeline. In a later analysis, each TCR beta chain was defined by its CDR3 amino acid sequence together with its V-gene family, and reads without a unique V-gene family were excluded. As a way to deal with suspected cross-contamination and a sequencing artifact, a later analysis dropped 450 to 700 nucleotide sequences that were highly shared and had low generation probability. In a later analysis, a clonal expansion index for each public chain was calculated from normalized within-repertoire ranks of inferred template counts. Generation probabilities in a later analysis came from a VDJ recombination model fitted to out-of-frame rearrangements, and those results were checked against IGoR. Hypergeometric tests were used in a later analysis to score TCR-TCR, TCR-HLA and TCR-CMV co-occurrence, with a repertoire-size bias correction applied to the TCR pairs. A later analysis estimated false discovery rates by permuting HLA or CMV assignments 20 times. A later analysis grouped co-occurring TCRs with DBSCAN, adding TCRdist sequence similarity when clustering within HLA-allele-positive subsets. Repertoires with fewer than 30,000 or more than 120,000 public chains, plus five repertoires with anomalous nucleotide sharing, were excluded from co-occurrence clustering. Held by TCRdb, this immuneACCESS table contains in-frame sequences only and omits some clones. Under half of the omission traces to an unresolved V gene where checked; the cause of the rest is unknown. V and J calls plus clone size are reproduced from that table; the DNA served to infer D and trimming. For this sample the table gives roughly 200,000 clones, of which about 80% were detected only once. The top ten clones comprise roughly 0.58% of the sample.

The germline V gene (reference sequence) sets CDR1 to SGHAT and CDR2 to FQDESV. The V and J ends are trimmed by 4 bases and 12 bases, leaving 15 bases between them. Including cysteine and phenylalanine, the CDR3 has 13 amino acids. The sequence is cut down to CDR3 DNA, 39 bases in frame from base 1. Comment on this clone: The antigen it recognizes is unknown. Base qualities were left out, and no much larger clone turns up one base away.

In total, 500 to 700 healthy bone marrow donors made up the cohort. All cohort members were sampled while nominally healthy, although unrecorded immune exposures were likely present. The donor tested CMV seronegative and was one of the 352 seronegative cohort members. A peripheral blood sample was collected from each donor, and TCR beta sequencing was performed on peripheral blood mononuclear cells. The Qiagen DNeasy Blood Extraction Kit was used to extract genomic DNA from the blood cell samples. This receptor was identified in a woman aged 40 to 50 in good health and CMV-seronegative. Material: PBMCs. Recombination linked TRBV11-1 to TRBJ1-4, with the D gene not confidently named. The CDR3 protein is CASSSRTDGELFF. The DNA is TGTGCCAGCAGCTCGCGGACGGACGGGGAACTGTTTTTT.